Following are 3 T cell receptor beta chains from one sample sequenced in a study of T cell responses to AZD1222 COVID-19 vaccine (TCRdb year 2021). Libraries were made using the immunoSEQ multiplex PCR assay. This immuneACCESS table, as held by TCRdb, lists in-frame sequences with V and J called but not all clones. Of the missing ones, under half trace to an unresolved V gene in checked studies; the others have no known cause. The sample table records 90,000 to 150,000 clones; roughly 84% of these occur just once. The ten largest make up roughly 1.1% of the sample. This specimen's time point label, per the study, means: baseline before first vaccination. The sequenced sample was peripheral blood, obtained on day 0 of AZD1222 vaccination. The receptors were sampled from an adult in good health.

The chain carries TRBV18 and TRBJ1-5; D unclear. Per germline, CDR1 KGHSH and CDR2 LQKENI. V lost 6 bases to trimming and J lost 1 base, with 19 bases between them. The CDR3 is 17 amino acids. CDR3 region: CASSESQVRGSNQPQHF. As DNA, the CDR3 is TGTGCCAGCTCGGAATCCCAGGTTCGTGGCAGCAATCAGCCCCAGCATTTT. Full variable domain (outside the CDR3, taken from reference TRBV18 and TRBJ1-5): NAGVMQNPRHLVRRRGQEARLRCSPMKGHSHVYWYRQLPEEGLKFMVYLQKENIIDESGMPKERFSAEFPKEGPSILRIQQVVRGDSAAYFCASSESQVRGSNQPQHFGDGTRLSIL.

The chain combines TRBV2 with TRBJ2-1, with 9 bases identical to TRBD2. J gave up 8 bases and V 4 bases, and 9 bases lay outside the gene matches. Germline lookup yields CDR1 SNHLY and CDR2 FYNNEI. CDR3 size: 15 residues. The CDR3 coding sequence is TGTGCCAGCAGTGGGTCGGCGGGGGGGCCCTATGAGCAGTTCTTC. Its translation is CASSGSAGGPYEQFF.

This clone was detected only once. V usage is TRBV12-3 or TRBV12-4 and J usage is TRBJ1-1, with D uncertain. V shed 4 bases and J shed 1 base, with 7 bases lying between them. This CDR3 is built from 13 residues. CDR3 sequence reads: CASSSRGNTEAFF. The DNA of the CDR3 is TGTGCCAGCAGTTCGCGGGGGAACACTGAAGCTTTCTTT.